One and the same sample provided the 14 T cell receptor beta chains below, sequenced in a study of cytomegalovirus exposure and HLA in healthy donors. The PCR had 60 Vbeta and 13 Jbeta primers. Only in-frame clones appear in the TCRdb table, and some are missing; sequencing was by immunoSEQ multiplex PCR. The data hold about 40,000 clones, with approximately 63% observed a single time. Sequencing was performed on PBMCs. Receptors originate from a man in his forties in good health and CMV-seronegative.

This clone was seen a handful of times. In nucleotides, the CDR3 is TGTGCCAGCAGCAATAGTAAGAGACAGGGGAGGAGGACTGAAGCTTTCTTT. It translates to CASSNSKRQGRRTEAFF. The gene calls are TRBV21-1 and TRBJ1-1; the D call of TRBD1 is as the table states it, not checked on the DNA. TRBV21-1 is reported as a pseudogene. The CDR3 totals 17 residues.

This clone occurred a few times. In nucleotides, the CDR3 is TGTGCCAGCAGTCGGACACCCTCCTACGAGCAGTACTTC. Its translation: CASSRTPSYEQYF. The V gene is TRBV9, the J gene TRBJ2-7, with D possibly being TRBD1 (5 bases). Between the trimmed V and J ends, which lost 5 bases and 0 bases, there was a span of 9 bases. The CDR3 spans 13 residues. Looked up from germline, CDR1 is SGDLS and CDR2 is YYNGEE.

The table lists this clone with a few counts. The J gene is TRBJ1-3, the V gene TRBV5-6; the D is unclear. Per the germline V gene, CDR1 is SGHDT and CDR2 is YYEEEE. The CDR3 contains 14 residues. Trimming cost V 5 bases and J 2 bases, with 11 bases left between them. CDR3: CASRKLLTGNTIYF. CDR3 DNA: TGTGCCAGCAGAAAACTCTTGACTGGAAACACCATATATTTT.

The genes are TRBV4-2 and TRBJ2-1; 8 bases fit TRBD2. The CDR3 has 16 residues. Germline assignment: CDR1 LGHNA and CDR2 YNFKEQ. The V segment lost 1 base and the J segment 3 bases; nucleotides outside the gene matches: 5. The CDR3 DNA is TGTGCCAGCAGCCAAGTAAAGCGGGGGCTCTACAATGAGCAGTTCTTC. This encodes CASSQVKRGLYNEQFF.

J is TRBJ1-2 and V is TRBV5-1; TRBD1 matches at 9 bases. The CDR3 runs 12 residues. Germline-derived CDR1 and CDR2 are SGHRS and YFSETQ. Trimming cost V 7 bases and J 8 bases; bases outside gene matches: 6. The CDR3 DNA sequence: TGCGCCAGCCACACAGGGGGCAAAGGCTACACCTTC. It translates to CASHTGGKGYTF.

The J gene is TRBJ1-1, the V gene TRBV30; D gene ambiguous. CDR3 length equals 14 residues. V was pared by 4 bases and J by 0 bases, with 12 bases between. Germline V gene data show CDR1 as GTSNPN and CDR2 as SVGIG (reference sequence). The CDR3 protein is CAWTPLGVNTEAFF. The CDR3 region has the DNA TGTGCCTGGACACCGCTCGGGGTGAACACTGAAGCTTTCTTT.

J is TRBJ2-7 and V is TRBV19; the D gene is possibly TRBD1 (5 bases). CDR3 length: 13 residues. CDR1 and CDR2 (germline): LNHDA, SQIVND (reference sequence). V was shortened by 6 bases and J by 3 bases, with 12 bases between the two germline ends. DNA for the CDR3: TGTGCCAGTAGGCCAAGTCAGGGCTACGAGCAGTACTTC. Translating it yields CASRPSQGYEQYF. Full variable domain (remainder filled in from reference TRBV19 and TRBJ2-7): DGGITQSPKYLFRKEGQNVTLSCEQNLNHDAMYWYRQDPGQGLRLIYYSQIVNDFQKGDIAEGYSVSREKKESFPLTVTSAQKNPTAFYLCASRPSQGYEQYFGPGTRLTVT.

The chain is built from TRBV19 and TRBJ1-6; TRBD1 matches 7 bases. Germline CDR1 reads LNHDA; CDR2 reads SQIVND (reference sequence). Trimming removed 10 bases from V and 9 bases from J; junction bases left unmatched: 9. CDR3 size: 13 residues. CDR3 coding DNA: TGTGCCACGCGAACAGGGGCAGGTTCACCCCTCCACTTT. Its protein product is CATRTGAGSPLHF.

The gene calls are TRBV28 and TRBJ2-7; maybe TRBD1 (6 bases). V lost 6 bases and J lost 0, with 9 bases in between. Germline V lookup: CDR1 MDHEN, CDR2 SYDVKM. This CDR3 has 13 residues. CDR3 nucleotides: TGTGCCAGCAGACAGGGCCTCTCCTACGAGCAGTACTTC. It yields the protein CASRQGLSYEQYF.

The chain couples TRBV7-3 to TRBJ1-5; D is undetermined. The CDR3 consists of 14 residues. Between the trimmed V and J ends, which lost 3 bases and 6 bases, there was a span of 12 bases. Germline loops: CDR1 SGHTA, CDR2 FQGTGA. The CDR3 coding sequence is TGTGCCAGCAGCTTTGCTAGGGAGGGTCAGCCCCAGCATTTT. Protein product: CASSFAREGQPQHF.

V usage is TRBV6-5 and J usage is TRBJ1-5, with TRBD1 matching over 8 bases. The CDR3 is made up of 14 amino acids. The V gene's germline CDR1 is MNHEY and CDR2 SVGAGI. V shed 6 bases and J 7 bases; nucleotides not matched to a gene: 8. This CDR3 reads CASRQTGERQPQHF. In DNA form, the CDR3 reads TGTGCCAGCAGACAGACAGGGGAGCGACAGCCCCAGCATTTT.

The chain uses TRBV19 and TRBJ1-6, with unresolved D. The germline V and J ends were trimmed by 4 bases and 2 bases, with 9 bases remaining between them. The germline V gene has CDR1 LNHDA and CDR2 SQIVND (reference sequence). The CDR3 consists of 15 residues. The CDR3 nucleotides read TGTGCCAGTAGTAGAAGAGCCACCTATAATTCACCCCTCCACTTT. It encodes CASSRRATYNSPLHF.

This chain links TRBV7-9 with TRBJ1-1; no clear D gene. The CDR3 loop spans 13 amino acids. Germline-derived CDR1 and CDR2 are SEHNR and FQNEAQ (reference sequence). V lost 1 base and J 1 base, leaving 4 bases between the germline ends. CDR3 sequence: CASSLGRNTEAFF. CDR3 DNA: TGTGCCAGCAGCTTAGGGAGGAACACTGAAGCTTTCTTT.

The chain has TRBV6-5 and TRBJ1-1; D might be TRBD1 (6 bases). The CDR3 is 14 residues long. Germline V gene sequence: CDR1 MNHEY, CDR2 SVGAGI. Trimming took 5 bases from V and 3 from J, leaving 13 bases between them. The CDR3 here is CASSPQQGHTEAFF. CDR3 bases: TGTGCCAGCAGTCCCCAACAGGGCCACACTGAAGCTTTCTTT.